One T cell receptor (beta chain) is described in this entry. The antigen is not known. The data belong to a study of spatial heterogeneity in lung cancer. Study as a whole: Across the raw uncorrected reads, a unique TCR and UMI combination was observed, on average, more than ten times. Study outcomes and limitations: The number of expanded tumor alpha and beta chains correlated with mutation number. Estimated coverage of tumor T cells was 5.5% to 8.5% for alpha and 11% to 15% for beta chains.

This CDR3 comprises 15 residues. V was pared by 0 bases and J by 3 bases, with 12 bases between. Germline V gene sequence: CDR1 MGHRA, CDR2 YSYEKL. Every molecule of TCR cDNA had its own unique molecular identifier. TCRdb fed the 5' RACE reads into MiXCR, producing one record per CDR3 protein. The table has about 10,000 distinct CDR3 sequences, roughly 10% seen once. The time point here: sample taken at primary tumor resection. The donor population consisted of some 70 patients with untreated, early-stage non-small cell lung cancer. This chain uses TRBV4-1 with TRBJ2-7, with TRBD1 as a possible D gene (6 bases). The sequences come from lung tumor tissue, collected at surgery. This sequence was found in a female donor with early-stage non-small cell lung cancer. The DNA for the CDR3 is TGCGCCAGCAGCCAAGAAACAGGGTGGGTCTACGAGCAGTACTTC. It is translated as CASSQETGWVYEQYF.